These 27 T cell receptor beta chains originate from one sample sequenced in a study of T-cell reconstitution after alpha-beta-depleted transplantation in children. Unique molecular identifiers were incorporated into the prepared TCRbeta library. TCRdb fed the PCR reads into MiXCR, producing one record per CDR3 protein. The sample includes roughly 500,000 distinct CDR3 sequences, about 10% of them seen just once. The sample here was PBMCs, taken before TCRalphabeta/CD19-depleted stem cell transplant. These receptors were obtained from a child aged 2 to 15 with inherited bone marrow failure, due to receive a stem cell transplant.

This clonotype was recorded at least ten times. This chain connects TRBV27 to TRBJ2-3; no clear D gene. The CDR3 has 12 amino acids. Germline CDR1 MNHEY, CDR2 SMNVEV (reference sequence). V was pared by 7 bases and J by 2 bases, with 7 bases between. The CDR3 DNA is TGTGCCAGCACCCGACACACAGATACGCAGTATTTT. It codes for CASTRHTDTQYF.

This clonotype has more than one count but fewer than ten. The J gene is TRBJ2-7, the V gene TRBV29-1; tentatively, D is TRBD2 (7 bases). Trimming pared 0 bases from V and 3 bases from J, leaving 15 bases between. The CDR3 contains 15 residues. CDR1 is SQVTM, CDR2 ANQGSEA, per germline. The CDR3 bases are TGCAGCGTTGAAGATTGGGGGGGCCGGGGCTACGAGCAGTACTTC. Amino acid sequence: CSVEDWGGRGYEQYF.

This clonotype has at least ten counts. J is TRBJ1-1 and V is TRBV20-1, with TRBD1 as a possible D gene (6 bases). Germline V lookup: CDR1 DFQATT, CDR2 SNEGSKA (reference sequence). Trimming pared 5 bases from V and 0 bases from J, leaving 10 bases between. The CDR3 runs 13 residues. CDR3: CSASGGLNTEAFF. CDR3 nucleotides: TGCAGTGCTTCCGGGGGGCTGAACACTGAAGCTTTCTTT.

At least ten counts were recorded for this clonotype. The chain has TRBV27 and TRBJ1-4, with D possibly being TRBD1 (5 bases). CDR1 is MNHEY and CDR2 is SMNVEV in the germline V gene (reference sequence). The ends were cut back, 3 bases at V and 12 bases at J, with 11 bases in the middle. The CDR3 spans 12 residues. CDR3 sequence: CASSFTGEELFF. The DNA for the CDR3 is TGTGCCAGCAGTTTTACGGGGGAGGAACTGTTTTTT.

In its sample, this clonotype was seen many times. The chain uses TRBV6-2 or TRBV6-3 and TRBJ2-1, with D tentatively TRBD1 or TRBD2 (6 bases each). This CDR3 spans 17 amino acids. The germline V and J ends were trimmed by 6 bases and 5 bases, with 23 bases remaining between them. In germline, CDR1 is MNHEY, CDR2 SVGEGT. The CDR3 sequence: CASSPFPRGRVDNEQFF. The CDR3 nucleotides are TGTGCCAGCAGCCCCTTCCCACGGGGGCGAGTCGACAATGAGCAGTTCTTC.

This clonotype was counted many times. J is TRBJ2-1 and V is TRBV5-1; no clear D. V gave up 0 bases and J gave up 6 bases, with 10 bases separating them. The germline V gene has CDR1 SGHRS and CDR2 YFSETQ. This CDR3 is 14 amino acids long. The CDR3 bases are TGCGCCAGCAGCTTGGACCGACTTGGCAATGAGCAGTTCTTC. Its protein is CASSLDRLGNEQFF.

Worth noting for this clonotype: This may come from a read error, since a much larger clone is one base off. In DNA, the CDR3 is TGTGCCAGCAGCTTAGTGTCTAGTAGGGTCGAAGCTATCTTT. Protein: CASSLVSSRVEAIF. This sequence joins TRBV7-9 and TRBJ1-1; unclear D gene. The CDR3 has 14 amino acids. Germline values: CDR1 SEHNR, CDR2 FQNEAQ (reference sequence).

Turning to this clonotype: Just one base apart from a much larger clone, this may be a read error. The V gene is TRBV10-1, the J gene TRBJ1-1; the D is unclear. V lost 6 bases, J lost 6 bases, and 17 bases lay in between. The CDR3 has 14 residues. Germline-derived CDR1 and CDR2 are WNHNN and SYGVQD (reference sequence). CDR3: CASSQGLRNSEAFF. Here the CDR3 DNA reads TGCGCCAGCAGCCAAGGCCTGAGGAATTCTGAAGCTTTCTTT.

In DNA, the CDR3 is TGCAGCGTTGGAGAGATAAATCAGCCCCAGCATTTT. It is translated as CSVGEINQPQHF. The rearrangement links TRBV29-1 to TRBJ1-5, with unresolved D. Germline loops: CDR1 SQVTM, CDR2 ANQGSEA. CDR3 length: 12 residues. V lost 4 bases to trimming and J lost 4 bases, with 8 bases between them.

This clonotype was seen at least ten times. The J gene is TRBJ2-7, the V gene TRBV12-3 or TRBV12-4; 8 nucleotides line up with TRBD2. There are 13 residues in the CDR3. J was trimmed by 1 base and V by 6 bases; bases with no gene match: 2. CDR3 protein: CASSGLASYEQYF. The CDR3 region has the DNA TGTGCCAGCAGCGGACTAGCTTCCTACGAGCAGTACTTC.

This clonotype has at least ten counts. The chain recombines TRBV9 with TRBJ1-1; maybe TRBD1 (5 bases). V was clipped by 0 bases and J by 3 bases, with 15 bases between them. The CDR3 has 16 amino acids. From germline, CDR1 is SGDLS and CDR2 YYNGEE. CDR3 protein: CASSVVDGWGHTEAFF. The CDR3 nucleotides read TGTGCCAGCAGCGTAGTCGACGGGTGGGGACACACTGAAGCTTTCTTT.

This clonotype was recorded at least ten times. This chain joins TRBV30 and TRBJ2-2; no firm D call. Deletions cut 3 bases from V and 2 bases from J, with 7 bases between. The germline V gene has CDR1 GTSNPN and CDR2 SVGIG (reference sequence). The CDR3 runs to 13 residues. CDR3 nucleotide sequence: TGTGCCTGGAGCGGAATTAACACCGGGGAGCTGTTTTTT. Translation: CAWSGINTGELFF.

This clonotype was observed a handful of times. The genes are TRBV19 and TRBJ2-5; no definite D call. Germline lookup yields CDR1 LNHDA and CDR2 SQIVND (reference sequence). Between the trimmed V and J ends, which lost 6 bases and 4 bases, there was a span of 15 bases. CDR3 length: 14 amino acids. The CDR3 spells CASSTPGLGETQYF. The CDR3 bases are TGTGCCAGTAGCACCCCCGGGCTCGGAGAGACCCAGTACTTC.

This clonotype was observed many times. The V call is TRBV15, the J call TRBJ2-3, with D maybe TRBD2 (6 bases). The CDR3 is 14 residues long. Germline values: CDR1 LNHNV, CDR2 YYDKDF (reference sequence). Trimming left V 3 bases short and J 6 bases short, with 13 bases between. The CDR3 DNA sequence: TGTGCCACCAGCAGGGCCCCGGGAGCGGATACGCAGTATTTT. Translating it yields CATSRAPGADTQYF. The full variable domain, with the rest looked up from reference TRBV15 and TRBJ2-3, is DAMVIQNPRYQVTQFGKPVTLSCSQTLNHNVMYWYQQKSSQAPKLLFHYYDKDFNNEADTPDNFQSRRPNTSFCFLDIRSPGLGDTAMYLCATSRAPGADTQYFGPGTRLTVL.

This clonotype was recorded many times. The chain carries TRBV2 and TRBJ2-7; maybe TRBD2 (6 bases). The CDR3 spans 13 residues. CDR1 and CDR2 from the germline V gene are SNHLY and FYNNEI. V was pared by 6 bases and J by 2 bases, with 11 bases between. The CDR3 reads CASSGGPTYEQYF. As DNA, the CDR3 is TGTGCCAGCAGCGGAGGGCCAACCTACGAGCAGTACTTC.

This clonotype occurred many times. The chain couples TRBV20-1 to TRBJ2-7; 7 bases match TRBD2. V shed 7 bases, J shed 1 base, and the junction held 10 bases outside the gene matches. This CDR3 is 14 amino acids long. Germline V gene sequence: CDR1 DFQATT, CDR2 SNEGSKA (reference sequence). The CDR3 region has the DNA TGCAGTGTTCGGGGGACTATACTTTCCTACGAGCAGTACTTC. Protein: CSVRGTILSYEQYF.

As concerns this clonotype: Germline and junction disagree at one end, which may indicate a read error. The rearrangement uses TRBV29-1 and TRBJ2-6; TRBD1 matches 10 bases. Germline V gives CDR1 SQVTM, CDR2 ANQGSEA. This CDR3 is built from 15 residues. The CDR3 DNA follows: TGCAGCGTTGAATCGACAGGGGGCCGGGCCAGCGTCCTGACTTTC. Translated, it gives CSVESTGGRASVLTF.

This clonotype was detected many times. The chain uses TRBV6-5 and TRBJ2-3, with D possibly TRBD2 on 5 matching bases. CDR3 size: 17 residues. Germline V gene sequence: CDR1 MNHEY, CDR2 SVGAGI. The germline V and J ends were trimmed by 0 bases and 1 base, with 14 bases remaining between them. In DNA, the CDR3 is TGTGCCAGCAGTTACTCGGGCGGGTACGTTGGCACAGATACGCAGTATTTT. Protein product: CASSYSGGYVGTDTQYF.

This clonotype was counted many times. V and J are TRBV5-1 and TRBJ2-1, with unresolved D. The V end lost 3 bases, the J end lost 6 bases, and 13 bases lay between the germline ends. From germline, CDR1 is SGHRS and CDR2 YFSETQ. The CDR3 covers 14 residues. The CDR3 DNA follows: TGCGCCAGCAGCTGGACCACTGGTCTCAATGAGCAGTTCTTC. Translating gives CASSWTTGLNEQFF.

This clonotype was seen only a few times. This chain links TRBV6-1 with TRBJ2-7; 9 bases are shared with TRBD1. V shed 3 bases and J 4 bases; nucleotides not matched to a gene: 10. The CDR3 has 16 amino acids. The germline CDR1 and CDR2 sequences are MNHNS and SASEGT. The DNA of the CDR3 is TGTGCCAGCAGTGAGTTTTATCTGGACAGGGGTTACGAGCAGTACTTC. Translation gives CASSEFYLDRGYEQYF.

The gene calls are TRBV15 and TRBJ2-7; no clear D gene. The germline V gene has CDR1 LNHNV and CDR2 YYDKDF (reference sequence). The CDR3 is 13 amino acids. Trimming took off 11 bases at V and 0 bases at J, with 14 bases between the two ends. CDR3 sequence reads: CASGRGLSYEQYF. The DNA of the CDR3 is TGTGCCTCTGGTCGCGGTCTCTCCTACGAGCAGTACTTC.

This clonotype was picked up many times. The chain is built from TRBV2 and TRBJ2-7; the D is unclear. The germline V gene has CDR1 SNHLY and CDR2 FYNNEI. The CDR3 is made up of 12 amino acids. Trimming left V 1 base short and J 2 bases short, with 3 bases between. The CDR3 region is CASSEVTYEQYF. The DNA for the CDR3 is TGTGCCAGCAGTGAAGTTACCTACGAGCAGTACTTC.

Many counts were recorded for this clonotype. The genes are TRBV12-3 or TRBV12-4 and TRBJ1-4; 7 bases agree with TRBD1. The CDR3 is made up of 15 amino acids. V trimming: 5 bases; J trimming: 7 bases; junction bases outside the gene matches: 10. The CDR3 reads CASSRWDSKPEKLFF. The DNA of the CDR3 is TGTGCCAGCAGTCGATGGGACAGTAAGCCTGAAAAACTGTTTTTT.

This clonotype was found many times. This CDR3 reads CASSAELNTEAFF. The CDR3 nucleotides are TGCGCCAGCAGCGCAGAACTAAACACTGAAGCTTTCTTT. The chain has TRBV5-1 and TRBJ1-1; D is uncertain. Germline V gene lookup returns CDR1 SGHRS and CDR2 YFSETQ. V gave up 4 bases and J gave up 2 bases, with 9 bases separating them. CDR3 length equals 13 residues.

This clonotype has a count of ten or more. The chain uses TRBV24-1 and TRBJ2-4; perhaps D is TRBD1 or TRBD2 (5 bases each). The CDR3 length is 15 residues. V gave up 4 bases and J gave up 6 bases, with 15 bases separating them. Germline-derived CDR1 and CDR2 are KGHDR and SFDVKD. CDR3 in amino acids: CATSEGTGSGNIQYF. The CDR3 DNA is TGTGCCACCAGTGAGGGGACGGGTTCAGGAAACATTCAGTACTTC.

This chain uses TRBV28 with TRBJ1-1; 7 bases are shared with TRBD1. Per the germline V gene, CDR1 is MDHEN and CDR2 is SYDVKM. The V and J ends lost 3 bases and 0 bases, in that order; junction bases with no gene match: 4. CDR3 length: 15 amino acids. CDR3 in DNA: TGTGCCAGCAGTTTGTGGGGACAGATGAACACTGAAGCTTTCTTT. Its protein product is CASSLWGQMNTEAFF.

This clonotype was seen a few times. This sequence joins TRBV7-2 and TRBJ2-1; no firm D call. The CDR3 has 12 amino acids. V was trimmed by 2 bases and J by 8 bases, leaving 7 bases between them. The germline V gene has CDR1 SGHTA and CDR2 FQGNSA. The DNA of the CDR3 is TGTGCCAGCAGCTTAAATGGGTATGAGCAGTTCTTC. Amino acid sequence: CASSLNGYEQFF. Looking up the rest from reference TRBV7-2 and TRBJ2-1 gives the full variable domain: GAGVSQSPSNKVTEKGKDVELRCDPISGHTALYWYRQSLGQGLEFLIYFQGNSAPDKSGLPSDRFSAERTGGSVSTLTIQRTQQEDSAVYLCASSLNGYEQFFGPGTRLTVL.